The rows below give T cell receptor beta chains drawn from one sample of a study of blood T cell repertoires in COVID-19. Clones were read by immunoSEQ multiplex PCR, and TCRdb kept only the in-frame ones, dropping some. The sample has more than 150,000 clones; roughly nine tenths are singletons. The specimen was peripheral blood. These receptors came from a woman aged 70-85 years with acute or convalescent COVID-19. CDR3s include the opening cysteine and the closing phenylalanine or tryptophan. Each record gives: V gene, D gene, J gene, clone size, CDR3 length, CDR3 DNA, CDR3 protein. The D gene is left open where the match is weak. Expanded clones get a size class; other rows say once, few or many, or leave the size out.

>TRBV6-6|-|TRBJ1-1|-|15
TGTGCCAGCAGTTACTCGCCGCCGGGGAACACTGAAGCTTTCTTT
CASSYSPPGNTEAFF
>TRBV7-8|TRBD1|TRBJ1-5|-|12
TGTGCCAGCAGCCCCATCGGGACAGGGGGGCATTTT
CASSPIGTGGHF
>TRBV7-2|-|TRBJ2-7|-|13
TGTGCCAGCAGCCCGGGGTGGACCTACGAGCAGTACTTC
CASSPGWTYEQYF
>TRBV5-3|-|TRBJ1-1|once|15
TGTGCCAGAAGCTTGGCCTACAGGCGAACGGCTGAAGCTTTCTTT
CARSLAYRRTAEAFF
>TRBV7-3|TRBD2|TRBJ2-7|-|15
TGTGCCAGCAGCCTACAAGCGGGGGGGCCATACGAGCAGTACTTC
CASSLQAGGPYEQYF
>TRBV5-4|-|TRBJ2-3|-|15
TGTGCCAGCAGCCCCGGGTCCAGAGGCACAGATACGCAGTATTTT
CASSPGSRGTDTQYF
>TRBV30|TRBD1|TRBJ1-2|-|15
TGTGCCTGGAGCCCCGGGACAGGGGGATGGTATGGCTACACCTTC
CAWSPGTGGWYGYTF
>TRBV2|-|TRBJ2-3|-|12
TGTGCCAGCAGTGTAACAGCCAATACGCAGTATTTT
CASSVTANTQYF
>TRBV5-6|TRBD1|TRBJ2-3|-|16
TGTGCCAGCAGCTTGGACCGGGACAGGGCCGCAGATACGCAGTATTTT
CASSLDRDRAADTQYF
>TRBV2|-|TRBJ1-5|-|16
TGTGCCAGCAGTGTATCCAGGGTGTATAGCAATCAGCCCCAGCATTTT
CASSVSRVYSNQPQHF
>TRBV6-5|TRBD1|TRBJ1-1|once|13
TGTGCCAGCAGAGGACAGGGATGGACTGAAGCTTTCTTT
CASRGQGWTEAFF
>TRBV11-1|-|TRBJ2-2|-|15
TGTGCCAGCAGCTTAACCGACAGCAACACCGGGGAGCTGTTTTTT
CASSLTDSNTGELFF
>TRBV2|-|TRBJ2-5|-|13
TGTGCCAGCAGTAGTGGGACACAAGAGACCCAGTACTTC
CASSSGTQETQYF
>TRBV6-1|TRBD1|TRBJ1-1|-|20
TGTGCCAGCAGTGAAGCGCTAGGACAGGGGGTTTTGGGTATGAACACTGAAGCTTTCTTT
CASSEALGQGVLGMNTEAFF
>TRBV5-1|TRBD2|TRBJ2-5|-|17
TGCGCCAGCAGCTTGACCCCTAGCGGGGGGTACCAAGAGACCCAGTACTTC
CASSLTPSGGYQETQYF
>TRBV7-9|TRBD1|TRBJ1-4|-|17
TGTGCCAGCAGCTTCTCAGAAGCCAGGGGGTCGAATGAAAAACTGTTTTTT
CASSFSEARGSNEKLFF
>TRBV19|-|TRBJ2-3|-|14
TGTGCCAGTAGCATCGGGACAACCCTGAGGACGCAGTATTTT
CASSIGTTLRTQYF
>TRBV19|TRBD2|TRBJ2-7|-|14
TGTGCCAGTAGTATAGGCGGGGGCTCCTACGAGCAGTACTTC
CASSIGGGSYEQYF
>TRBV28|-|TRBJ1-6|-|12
TGTGCCAGCAGTTTAAGGGGTTCACCCCTCCACTTT
CASSLRGSPLHF
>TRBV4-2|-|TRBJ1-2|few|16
TGTGCCAGCAGCCAACGCGTTAGACGGGAGAACTATGGCTACACCTTC
CASSQRVRRENYGYTF
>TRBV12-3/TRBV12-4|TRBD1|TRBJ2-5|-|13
TGTGCCAGCAGGAAGGACAGGCCAGAGACCCAGTACTTC
CASRKDRPETQYF
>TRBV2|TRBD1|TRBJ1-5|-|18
TGTGCCAGCAGTGAAGGTGGGACAGGTGGGAAAAGCAATCAGCCCCAGCATTTT
CASSEGGTGGKSNQPQHF
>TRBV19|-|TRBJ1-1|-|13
TGTGCCAGTAGCCAAGAGGGTGGCACTGAAGCTTTCTTT
CASSQEGGTEAFF
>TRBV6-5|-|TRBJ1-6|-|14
TGTGCCAGCAGTCGAGGTCCTCCAAATTCACCCCTCCACTTT
CASSRGPPNSPLHF
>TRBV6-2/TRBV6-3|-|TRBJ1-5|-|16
TGTGCCAGCAGCCTAGGAGGGGCGCGACTTAGTCAGCCCCAGCATTTT
CASSLGGARLSQPQHF
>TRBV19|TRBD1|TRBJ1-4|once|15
TGTGCCAGTAGTATAAGAGGACAGGGATTTGAAAAACTGTTTTTT
CASSIRGQGFEKLFF
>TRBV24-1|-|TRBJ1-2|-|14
TGTGCCACCAGTGATCACAGGAGTAACTATGGCTACACCTTC
CATSDHRSNYGYTF
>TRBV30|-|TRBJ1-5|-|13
TGTGCCTGGAACCACGGGCAGGGTCAGCCCCAGCATTTT
CAWNHGQGQPQHF
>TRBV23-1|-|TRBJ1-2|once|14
TGCGCCAGCAGTCACAGGGTATCATCGCAAGGCTACACCTTC
CASSHRVSSQGYTF
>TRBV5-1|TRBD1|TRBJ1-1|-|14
TGCGCCAGCGGGACAGGGAATCCAGTGACTGAAGCTTTCTTT
CASGTGNPVTEAFF
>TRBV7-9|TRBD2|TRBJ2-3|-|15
TGTGCCAGCAGCTTATCCAGCGGGGGAACAGATACGCAGTATTTT
CASSLSSGGTDTQYF
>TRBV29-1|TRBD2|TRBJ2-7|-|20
TGCAGCGTTGAAGCCGCTAAGCTAGCGGGGGGCCCAGGAAAATCCTACGAGCAGTACTTC
CSVEAAKLAGGPGKSYEQYF
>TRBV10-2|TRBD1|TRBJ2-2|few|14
TGCGCCAGCAACGGACAGGGGCCCGCCGGGGAGCTGTTTTTT
CASNGQGPAGELFF
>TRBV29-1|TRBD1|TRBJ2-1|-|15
TGCAGCGCCGCCGCCGGGACAGGGTCCTCGGGTGAGCAGTTCTTC
CSAAAGTGSSGEQFF
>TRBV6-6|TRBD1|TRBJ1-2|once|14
TGTGCCAGCAGGTGGGGACAGGGAGACTATGGCTACACCTTC
CASRWGQGDYGYTF
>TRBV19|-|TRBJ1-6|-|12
TGTGCCAGTAGTATTCGGGATTCACCCCTCCACTTT
CASSIRDSPLHF
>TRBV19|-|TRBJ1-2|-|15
TGTGCCAGTAGTACCCGTGGCGGGACTAACTATGGCTACACCTTC
CASSTRGGTNYGYTF
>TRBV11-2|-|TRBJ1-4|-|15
TGTGCCAGCAGCCCGAGACAGGATGCAAATGAAAAACTGTTTTTT
CASSPRQDANEKLFF
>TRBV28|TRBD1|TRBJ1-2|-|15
TGTGCCAGCAGTCCCGGCGGGACAGGAAACTATGGCTACACCTTC
CASSPGGTGNYGYTF
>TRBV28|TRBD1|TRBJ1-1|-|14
TGTGCCAGCAGTCCTGGCGGGACAGGGGCTGAAGCTTTCTTT
CASSPGGTGAEAFF
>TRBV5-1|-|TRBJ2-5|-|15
TGCGCCAGCAGGGGGGGAGCAGGGAACGTCGAGACCCAGTACTTC
CASRGGAGNVETQYF
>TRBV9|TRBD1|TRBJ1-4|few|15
TGTGCCAGCAGCGATCCAAGACAGGGAAACGAAAAACTGTTTTTT
CASSDPRQGNEKLFF
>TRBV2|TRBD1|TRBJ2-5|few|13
TGTGCCAGCTTGGGACAGACTGGGGAGACCCAGTACTTC
CASLGQTGETQYF
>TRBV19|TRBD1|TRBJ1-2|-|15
TGTGCCAGTAGTATAAAGACAGGGCGTAACTATGGCTACACCTTC
CASSIKTGRNYGYTF
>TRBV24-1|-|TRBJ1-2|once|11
TGTGCCACCAGTGACCTCGACAGCTACACCTTC
CATSDLDSYTF
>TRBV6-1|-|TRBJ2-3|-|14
TGTGCCAGCAGTGATTACAGGACCACAGATACGCAGTATTTT
CASSDYRTTDTQYF
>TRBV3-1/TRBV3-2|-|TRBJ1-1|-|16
TGTGCCAGCAGCCAAGAGGTTGGGGCGGGGAGTACTGAAGCTTTCTTT
CASSQEVGAGSTEAFF